This T cell receptor beta chain was sequenced during a study of human T cells and chemical hapten exposure. Overall study findings and caveats: Because they had alopecia, donors may respond immunologically unlike healthy people. Expanded TCR sets contained significantly more large CDR3 similarity clusters than controls.

The germline V and J ends were trimmed by 5 bases and 6 bases, with 14 bases remaining between them. CDR1 DFQATT and CDR2 SNEGSKA come from the germline V gene (reference sequence). This CDR3 has 13 residues. This clonotype was recorded many times. Its matching antigen is unknown. Indicated time point: pre-sensitization, week 0. Stated treatment: therapeutic diphenylcyclopropenone sensitization with weekly scalp DPC. Whole blood, unfractionated, served as the material for total RNA extraction. In every case, blood was obtained before the patch test was applied. The library tagged individual cDNA molecules with unique molecular identifiers. Using its own MiXCR run on the RACE reads, TCRdb lists one record per CDR3 protein. The data contain about 34,000 distinct CDR3 sequences, about 9.3% of them singletons.

The chain employs TRBV20-1 and TRBJ2-1, with D possibly being TRBD1 (6 bases). Sequencing used whole blood, obtained in connection with sensitization to the hapten diphenylcyclopropenone (DPC). The TCR was taken from a middle-aged man with alopecia areata. Some clones in this sample may be carry-over from other donors' samples. CDR3 coding DNA: TGCAGTGCTTCTATATTAGGGGGCAATGAGCAGTTCTTC. Residues: CSASILGGNEQFF.